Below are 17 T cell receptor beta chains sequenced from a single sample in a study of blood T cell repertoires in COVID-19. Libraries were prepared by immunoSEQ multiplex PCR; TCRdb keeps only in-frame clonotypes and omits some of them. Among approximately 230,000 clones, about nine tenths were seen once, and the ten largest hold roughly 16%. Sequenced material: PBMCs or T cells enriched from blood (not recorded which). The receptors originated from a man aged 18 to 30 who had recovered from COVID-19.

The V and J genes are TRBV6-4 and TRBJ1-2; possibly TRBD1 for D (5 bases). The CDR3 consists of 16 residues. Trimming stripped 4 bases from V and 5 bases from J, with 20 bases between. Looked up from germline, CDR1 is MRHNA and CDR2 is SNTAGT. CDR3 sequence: CASSVAFSGLQYGYTF. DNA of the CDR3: TGTGCCAGCAGTGTTGCTTTTTCGGGACTACAATATGGCTACACCTTC.

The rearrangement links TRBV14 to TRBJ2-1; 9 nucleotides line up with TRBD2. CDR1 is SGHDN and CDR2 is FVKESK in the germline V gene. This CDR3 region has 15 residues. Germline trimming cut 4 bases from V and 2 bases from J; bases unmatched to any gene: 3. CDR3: CASSRASGTYNEQFF. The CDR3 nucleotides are TGTGCCAGCAGCCGAGCTAGCGGGACCTACAATGAGCAGTTCTTC.

This chain's CDR3 is CASSYPSSGGSETQYF. The DNA for the CDR3 is TGTGCCAGCAGTTACCCCTCTAGCGGGGGGAGTGAGACCCAGTACTTC. The chain is built from TRBV6-5 and TRBJ2-5, with 11 bases identical to TRBD2. Germline values: CDR1 MNHEY, CDR2 SVGAGI. Germline trimming cut 2 bases from V and 5 bases from J; bases unmatched to any gene: 7. CDR3 length equals 16 residues.

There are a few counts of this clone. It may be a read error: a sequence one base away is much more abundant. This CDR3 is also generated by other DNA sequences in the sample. The CDR3 here is CATRTHDRGGVNSPLHF. The DNA of the CDR3 is TGTGCCACCCGCACCCACGACCGGGGGGGAGTAAATTCACCCCTCCACTTT. The chain combines TRBV7-9 with TRBJ1-6, with D possibly matching TRBD1 (5 bases). Trimming took off 10 bases at V and 7 bases at J, with 26 bases between the two ends. From germline, CDR1 is SEHNR and CDR2 FQNEAQ (reference sequence). This CDR3 is 17 amino acids long.

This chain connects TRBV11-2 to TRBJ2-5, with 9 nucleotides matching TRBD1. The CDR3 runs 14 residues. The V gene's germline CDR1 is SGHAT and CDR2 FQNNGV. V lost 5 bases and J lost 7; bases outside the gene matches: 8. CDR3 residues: CASSARDRDWTQYF. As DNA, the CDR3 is TGTGCCAGCAGCGCCAGGGACAGGGACTGGACCCAGTACTTC. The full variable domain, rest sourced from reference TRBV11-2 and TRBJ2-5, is EAGVAQSPRYKIIEKRQSVAFWCNPISGHATLYWYQQILGQGPKLLIQFQNNGVVDDSQLPKDRFSAERLKGVDSTLKIQPAKLEDSAVYLCASSARDRDWTQYFGPGTRLLVL.

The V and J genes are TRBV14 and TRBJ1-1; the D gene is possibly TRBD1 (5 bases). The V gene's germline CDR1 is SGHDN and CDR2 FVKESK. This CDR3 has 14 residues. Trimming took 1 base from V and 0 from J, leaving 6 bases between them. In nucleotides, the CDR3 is TGTGCCAGCAGCCAAGGACAGTTGAACACTGAAGCTTTCTTT. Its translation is CASSQGQLNTEAFF.

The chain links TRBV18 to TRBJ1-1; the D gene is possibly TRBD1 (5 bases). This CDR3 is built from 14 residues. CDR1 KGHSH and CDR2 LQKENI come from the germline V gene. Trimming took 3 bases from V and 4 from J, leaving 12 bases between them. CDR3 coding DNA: TGTGCCAGCTCACCTCAGGCGGGGGTCACTGAAGCTTTCTTT. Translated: CASSPQAGVTEAFF.

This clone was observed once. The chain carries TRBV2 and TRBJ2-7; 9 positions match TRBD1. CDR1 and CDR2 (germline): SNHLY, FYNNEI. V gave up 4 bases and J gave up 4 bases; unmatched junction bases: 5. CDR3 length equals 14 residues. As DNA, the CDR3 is TGTGCCAGCAGTGGACAGGGGGGGGCTTACGAGCAGTACTTC. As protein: CASSGQGGAYEQYF.

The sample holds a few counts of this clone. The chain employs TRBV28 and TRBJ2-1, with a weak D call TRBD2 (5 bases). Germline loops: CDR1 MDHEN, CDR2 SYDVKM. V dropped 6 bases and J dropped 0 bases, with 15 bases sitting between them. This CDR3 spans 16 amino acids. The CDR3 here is CASRPYTRSSYNEQFF. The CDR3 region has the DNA TGTGCCAGCAGACCTTATACTAGGAGCTCCTACAATGAGCAGTTCTTC.

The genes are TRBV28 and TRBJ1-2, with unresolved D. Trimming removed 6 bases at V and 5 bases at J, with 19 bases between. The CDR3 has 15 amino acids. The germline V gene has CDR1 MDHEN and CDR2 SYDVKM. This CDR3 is CASRPPQIGGYGYTF. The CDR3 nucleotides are TGTGCCAGCAGACCTCCCCAGATAGGAGGTTATGGCTACACCTTC.

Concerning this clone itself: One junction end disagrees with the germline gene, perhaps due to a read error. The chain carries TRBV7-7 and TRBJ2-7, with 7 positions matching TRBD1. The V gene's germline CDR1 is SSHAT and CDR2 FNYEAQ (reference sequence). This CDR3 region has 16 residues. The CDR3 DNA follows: TGTGCTAGCAGCTTAAATCCCGGGACAGCGCCCGACGAGCAGTACTTC. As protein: CASSLNPGTAPDEQYF. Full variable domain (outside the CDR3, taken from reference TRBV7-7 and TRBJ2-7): GAGVSQSPRYKVTKRGQDVTLRCDPISSHATLYWYQQALGQGPEFLTYFNYEAQPDKSGLPSDRFSAERPEGSISTLTIQRTEQRDSAMYRCASSLNPGTAPDEQYFGPGTRLTVT.

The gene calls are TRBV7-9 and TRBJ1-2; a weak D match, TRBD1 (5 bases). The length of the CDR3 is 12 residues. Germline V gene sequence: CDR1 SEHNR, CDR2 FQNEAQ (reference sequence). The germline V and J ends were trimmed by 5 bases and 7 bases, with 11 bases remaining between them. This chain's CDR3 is CASSAQGSGYTF. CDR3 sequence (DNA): TGTGCCAGCAGCGCCCAGGGTTCTGGCTACACCTTC. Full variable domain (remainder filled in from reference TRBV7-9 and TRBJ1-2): DTGVSQNPRHKITKRGQNVTFRCDPISEHNRLYWYRQTLGQGPEFLTYFQNEAQLEKSRLLSDRFSAERPKGSFSTLEIQRTEQGDSAMYLCASSAQGSGYTFGSGTRLTVV.

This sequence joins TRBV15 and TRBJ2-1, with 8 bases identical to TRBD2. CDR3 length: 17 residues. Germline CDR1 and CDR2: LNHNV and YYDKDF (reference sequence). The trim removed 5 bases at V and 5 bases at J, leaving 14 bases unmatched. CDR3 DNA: TGTGCCACCAGCGGCCTTCTGCGGGAGGCCCCCCACAATGAGCAGTTCTTC. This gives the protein CATSGLLREAPHNEQFF.

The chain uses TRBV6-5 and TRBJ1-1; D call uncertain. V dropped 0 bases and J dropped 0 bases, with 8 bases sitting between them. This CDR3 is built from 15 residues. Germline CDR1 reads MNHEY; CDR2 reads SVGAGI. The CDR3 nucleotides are TGTGCCAGCAGTTACTCGAGGTATGTGAACACTGAAGCTTTCTTT. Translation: CASSYSRYVNTEAFF.

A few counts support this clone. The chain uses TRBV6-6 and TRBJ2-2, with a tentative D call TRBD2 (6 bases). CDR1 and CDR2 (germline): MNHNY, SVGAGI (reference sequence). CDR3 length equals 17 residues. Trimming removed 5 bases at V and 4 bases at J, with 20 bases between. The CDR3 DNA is TGTGCCAGCAGTCCCTCGGGGGTGTCGGTGGGCACCGGGGAGCTGTTTTTT. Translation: CASSPSGVSVGTGELFF.

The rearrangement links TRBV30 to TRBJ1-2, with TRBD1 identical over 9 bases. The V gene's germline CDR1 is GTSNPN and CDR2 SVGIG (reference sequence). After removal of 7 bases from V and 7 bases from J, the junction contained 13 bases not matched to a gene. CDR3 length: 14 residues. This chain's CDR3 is CASTRKQGASGYTF. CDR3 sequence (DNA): TGTGCCTCCACAAGAAAACAGGGGGCAAGTGGCTACACCTTC.

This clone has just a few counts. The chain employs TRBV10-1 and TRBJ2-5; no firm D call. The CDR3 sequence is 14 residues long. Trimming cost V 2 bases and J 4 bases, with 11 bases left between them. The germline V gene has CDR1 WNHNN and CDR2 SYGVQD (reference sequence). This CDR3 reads CASSEGIPPETQYF. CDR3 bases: TGCGCCAGCAGTGAGGGCATCCCACCAGAGACCCAGTACTTC.